This passage covers 30 T cell receptor beta chains from one sample sequenced in a study of T-cell reconstitution after alpha-beta-depleted transplantation in children. For TCRbeta, the library was prepared with unique molecular identifiers. TCRdb independently ran MiXCR on the PCR reads; one entry per CDR3 protein. The data hold 90,000 to 100,000 distinct CDR3 sequences, with more than 20% observed a single time. This specimen consisted of PBMCs, obtained before TCRalphabeta/CD19-depleted stem cell transplant. The receptors stem from a boy aged 2-15 years with acute lymphoblastic leukemia, due to receive a stem cell transplant.

This chain connects TRBV20-1 to TRBJ1-1, with D hard to call. This CDR3 has 13 amino acids. The germline V gene has CDR1 DFQATT and CDR2 SNEGSKA (reference sequence). V gave up 5 bases and J gave up 3 bases, with 13 bases separating them. CDR3 nucleotides: TGCAGTGCTTTCGACTTAGCCCACACTGAAGCTTTCTTT. Protein sequence: CSAFDLAHTEAFF.

This clonotype was seen a few times. The rearrangement links TRBV9 to TRBJ2-4; no definite D call. V gave up 0 bases and J gave up 7 bases, with 8 bases separating them. The length of the CDR3 is 13 residues. CDR1 is SGDLS and CDR2 is YYNGEE in the germline V gene. The CDR3: CASSVDVNNIQYF. In DNA form, the CDR3 reads TGTGCCAGCAGCGTAGATGTGAACAACATTCAGTACTTC.

The chain employs TRBV6-2 or TRBV6-3 and TRBJ2-1; 12 bases fit TRBD2. V dropped 5 bases and J dropped 10; count of bases not matched to a gene: 3. The V gene's germline CDR1 is MNHEY and CDR2 SVGEGT. CDR3 length: 13 amino acids. The CDR3 reads CASSGLAGSEQFF. CDR3 DNA: TGTGCCAGCAGTGGACTAGCGGGAAGCGAGCAGTTCTTC.

The V gene is TRBV27, the J gene TRBJ2-7; 10 bases line up with TRBD1. The germline V gene has CDR1 MNHEY and CDR2 SMNVEV (reference sequence). There are 15 residues in the CDR3. The J segment lost 2 bases and the V segment lost 3 bases, leaving 4 bases of the junction unmatched. Written as DNA, the CDR3 is TGTGCCAGCAGTTTGGGACAGGGGTCTCCCTACGAGCAGTACTTC. Encoded protein: CASSLGQGSPYEQYF.

The DNA of the CDR3 is TGTGCCAGCAGCAAGGGAAGAAATTCACCCCTCCACTTT. Amino acid sequence: CASSKGRNSPLHF. The chain links TRBV28 to TRBJ1-6; D ambiguous. V was shortened by 6 bases and J by 7 bases, with 10 bases between the two germline ends. Germline V CDR1 and CDR2: MDHEN, SYDVKM. The CDR3 spans 13 residues.

This clonotype was seen a few times. The rearrangement uses TRBV12-3 or TRBV12-4 and TRBJ2-1, with 8 bases lining up with TRBD2. This CDR3 has 14 residues. V was clipped by 4 bases and J by 9 bases; unmatched bases: 8. The CDR3 protein is CASSSGPRGGEQFF. In DNA form, the CDR3 reads TGTGCCAGCAGTTCTGGACCTCGGGGGGGTGAGCAGTTCTTC.

This clonotype was observed many times. This chain connects TRBV5-5 to TRBJ1-2; D may be TRBD1 (6 bases). V gave up 4 bases and J gave up 8 bases, with 18 bases separating them. CDR3 length: 14 residues. Germline V lookup: CDR1 SGHKS, CDR2 YYEKEE (reference sequence). The CDR3, as DNA: TGTGCCAGCAGCCCTACCGGGACAAAGCAGGGCTACACCTTC. This gives the protein CASSPTGTKQGYTF.

This clonotype was picked up a small number of times. The chain uses TRBV15 and TRBJ2-5, with D perhaps TRBD2 (6 bases). The CDR3 runs 14 residues. Trimming stripped 3 bases from V and 5 bases from J, with 13 bases between. The germline V gene has CDR1 LNHNV and CDR2 YYDKDF (reference sequence). CDR3 nucleotide sequence: TGTGCCACCAGCAGCCGAGGAGGGGAGGAGACCCAGTACTTC. This codes for CATSSRGGEETQYF.

This clonotype was picked up a small number of times. The rearrangement links TRBV5-5 to TRBJ1-5; 7 nucleotides agree with TRBD1. The CDR3 covers 15 residues. CDR1 and CDR2 from the germline V gene are SGHKS and YYEKEE (reference sequence). The V gene end was trimmed by 4 bases and the J gene end by 6 bases; junction bases not matched to a gene: 10. This CDR3 reads CASSLEGALSQPQHF. CDR3 in DNA: TGTGCCAGCAGCCTCGAGGGGGCGCTGAGTCAGCCCCAGCATTTT. Looking up the rest from reference TRBV5-5 and TRBJ1-5 gives the full variable domain: DAGVTQSPTHLIKTRGQQVTLRCSPISGHKSVSWYQQVLGQGPQFIFQYYEKEERGRGNFPDRFSARQFPNYSSELNVNALLLGDSALYLCASSLEGALSQPQHFGDGTRLSIL.

This clonotype was recorded many times. The V and J genes are TRBV4-1 and TRBJ1-3; D remains unclear. Trimming stripped 0 bases from V and 2 bases from J, with 8 bases between. CDR3 length: 15 residues. The germline V gene encodes CDR1 MGHRA and CDR2 YSYEKL. For the CDR3, the DNA is TGCGCCAGCAGCCAAGATCCATTGACTGGAAACACCATATATTTT. As protein: CASSQDPLTGNTIYF.

In regard to this clonotype: Compared with germline, one end of the junction differs, possibly owing to a read error. The chain employs TRBV20-1 and TRBJ2-3, with a possible D match to TRBD2 (6 bases). Germline values: CDR1 DFQATT, CDR2 SNEGSKA (reference sequence). The length of the CDR3 is 17 residues. CDR3 sequence (DNA): TGCTGTGCTAGCCCCGGAGGGGCTACAACCAGCACAGATACGCAGTATTTT. Protein product: CCASPGGATTSTDTQYF.

This clonotype was seen repeatedly, ten times or more. This chain joins TRBV5-4 and TRBJ2-2; D gene uncertain. With 0 bases removed from V and 5 bases from J, the gap between germline ends came to 11 bases. The germline V gene encodes CDR1 SGHNT and CDR2 YYREEE (reference sequence). This CDR3 contains 15 residues. The CDR3 nucleotides are TGTGCCAGCAGCTTGGTTGGGGTCGAGACCGGGGAGCTGTTTTTT. Translating it yields CASSLVGVETGELFF. The variable domain in full, completed from reference TRBV5-4 and TRBJ2-2, reads ETGVTQSPTHLIKTRGQQVTLRCSSQSGHNTVSWYQQALGQGPQFIFQYYREEENGRGNFPPRFSGLQFPNYSSELNVNALELDDSALYLCASSLVGVETGELFFGEGSRLTVL.

This chain joins TRBV28 and TRBJ2-7; 7 nucleotides line up with TRBD1. CDR1 MDHEN and CDR2 SYDVKM come from the germline V gene. V trimming: 3 bases; J trimming: 4 bases; junction bases outside the gene matches: 6. This CDR3 comprises 14 residues. CDR3 protein: CASSLQGEKYEQYF. For the CDR3, the DNA is TGTGCCAGCAGTTTGCAGGGGGAGAAATACGAGCAGTACTTC.

This clonotype was counted between two and nine times. The chain couples TRBV6-2 or TRBV6-3 to TRBJ2-3; TRBD2 agrees at 8 bases. CDR3 length equals 12 residues. Per the germline V gene, CDR1 is MNHEY and CDR2 is SVGEGT. Germline trimming cut 6 bases from V and 4 bases from J; bases unmatched to any gene: 0. The CDR3 DNA sequence: TGTGCCAGCAGCGGGGGGGCAGATACGCAGTATTTT. Protein sequence: CASSGGADTQYF.

This clonotype occurred a few times. V is TRBV7-9 and J is TRBJ2-5; maybe TRBD2 (5 bases). This CDR3 is 16 amino acids long. V gave up 2 bases and J gave up 5 bases, with 18 bases separating them. Germline V gene lookup returns CDR1 SEHNR and CDR2 FQNEAQ (reference sequence). CDR3 DNA: TGTGCCAGCAGCTTACGCCCGGACTCGATCCTGGAGACCCAGTACTTC. This codes for CASSLRPDSILETQYF.

This clonotype showed up many times. The V call is TRBV9, the J call TRBJ2-1, with D possibly being TRBD1 (5 bases). V lost 4 bases and J lost 8, with 10 bases in between. The germline gives CDR1 SGDLS, CDR2 YYNGEE. The CDR3 sequence is 12 residues long. The DNA for the CDR3 is TGTGCCAGCAGCTTTCAGGGTGATGAGCAGTTCTTC. This gives the protein CASSFQGDEQFF.

The chain has TRBV7-2 and TRBJ1-1; perhaps TRBD1 as D (5 bases). Germline loops: CDR1 SGHTA, CDR2 FQGNSA. Trimming took 1 base from V and 3 from J, leaving 9 bases between them. There are 14 residues in the CDR3. The CDR3 sequence: CASSLGQGYTEAFF. Here the CDR3 DNA reads TGTGCCAGCAGCTTAGGGCAGGGCTACACTGAAGCTTTCTTT.

This clonotype was counted between two and nine times. V gene TRBV4-1 combines with J gene TRBJ2-3; D not certain. V lost 1 base and J lost 1, with 12 bases in between. This CDR3 has 16 residues. Germline CDR1 is MGHRA and CDR2 is YSYEKL. CDR3 nucleotides: TGCGCCAGCAGCCAAGTTGGAACCACTCGCACAGATACGCAGTATTTT. This encodes CASSQVGTTRTDTQYF.

This clonotype was counted only a few times. This rearrangement joins TRBV24-1 to TRBJ1-5; the D gene is possibly TRBD1 (5 bases). The ends were cut back, 3 bases at V and 7 bases at J, with 9 bases in the middle. This CDR3 spans 13 amino acids. Germline-derived CDR1 and CDR2 are KGHDR and SFDVKD. CDR3: CATSDARGQPQHF. The CDR3 DNA reads as TGTGCCACCAGTGATGCGAGGGGCCAGCCCCAGCATTTT.

This rearrangement joins TRBV25-1 to TRBJ2-3; D possibly corresponds to TRBD1 (5 bases). With 6 bases removed from V and 6 bases from J, the gap between germline ends came to 19 bases. Germline CDR1 MGHDK, CDR2 SYGVNS. The CDR3 is 15 residues long. For the CDR3, the DNA is TGTGCCAGCAGCCCCTTCGGACAAAAGGGGGATACGCAGTATTTT. Protein: CASSPFGQKGDTQYF.

This chain joins TRBV7-2 and TRBJ2-1; 8 bases line up with TRBD2. Per germline, CDR1 SGHTA and CDR2 FQGNSA. V lost 6 bases and J lost 10; bases outside the gene matches: 11. The CDR3 runs 14 residues. The CDR3 sequence is CASRRASGPYEQFF. As DNA, the CDR3 is TGTGCCAGCAGACGGGCTAGCGGGCCGTACGAGCAGTTCTTC.

This clonotype was seen just once. The V and J genes are TRBV7-2 and TRBJ2-2; D is unresolved. CDR1 and CDR2 from the germline V gene are SGHTA and FQGNSA. The CDR3 is made up of 13 amino acids. V shed 2 bases and J shed 7 bases, with 8 bases lying between them. The CDR3 DNA is TGTGCCAGCAGCTTAATTGAGCTCGGGGAGCTGTTTTTT. Protein product: CASSLIELGELFF.

This clonotype was seen ten or more times. The chain is built from TRBV21-1 and TRBJ2-5; the D call of TRBD2 is as the table states it, not checked on the DNA. TRBV21-1 is labeled a pseudogene. The CDR3 loop spans 17 amino acids. The CDR3 here is CASTNDSRSGRSKTQYF. The CDR3 nucleotides are TGTGCCAGCACCAACGATTCCCGAAGCGGGAGATCAAAGACCCAGTACTTC.

The V and J genes are TRBV28 and TRBJ2-7; perhaps TRBD2 as D (6 bases). The CDR3 length is 15 residues. From germline, CDR1 is MDHEN and CDR2 SYDVKM. V was shortened by 7 bases and J by 0 bases, with 16 bases between the two germline ends. Here the CDR3 reads CASTQTGLNSYEQYF. In DNA, the CDR3 is TGTGCCAGCACCCAAACGGGACTGAACTCCTACGAGCAGTACTTC.

This clonotype has only a few counts. The chain links TRBV10-2 to TRBJ2-5; D may be TRBD1 (6 bases). V was cut by 5 bases and J by 5 bases, with 9 bases left in between. From germline, CDR1 is WSHSY and CDR2 SAAADI. The length of the CDR3 is 12 residues. The DNA of the CDR3 is TGCGCCAGCAGTCGGACAGACGAGACCCAGTACTTC. It translates to CASSRTDETQYF.

This clonotype came up a few times. V usage is TRBV12-3 or TRBV12-4 and J usage is TRBJ1-1; D is ambiguous. This CDR3 has 12 amino acids. V was pared by 7 bases and J by 5 bases, with 11 bases between. CDR3 loop: CASTSPPTEAFF. The CDR3 region has the DNA TGTGCCAGCACCTCGCCACCGACTGAAGCTTTCTTT.

The rearrangement joins TRBV28 to TRBJ2-7, with 9 bases aligning to TRBD2. Germline-derived CDR1 and CDR2 are MDHEN and SYDVKM. The CDR3 has 14 amino acids. J was trimmed by 4 bases and V by 3 bases; bases with no gene match: 4. The CDR3 loop reads CASSFSGRRYEQYF. The CDR3 DNA reads TGTGCCAGCAGTTTTAGCGGGAGAAGGTACGAGCAGTACTTC.

The rearrangement links TRBV6-1 to TRBJ2-1; 8 positions match TRBD1. Germline lookup yields CDR1 MNHNS and CDR2 SASEGT. V was pared by 0 bases and J by 4 bases, with 11 bases of the junction left unmatched. CDR3 length equals 18 residues. CDR3 sequence reads: CASSEAAFGTGVYNEQFF. CDR3 coding DNA: TGTGCCAGCAGTGAAGCGGCATTCGGGACAGGAGTTTACAATGAGCAGTTCTTC.

This clonotype has only a few counts. The V gene is TRBV2, the J gene TRBJ2-7, with D perhaps matching TRBD1 or TRBD2 (5 bases each). Germline values: CDR1 SNHLY, CDR2 FYNNEI. V dropped 4 bases and J dropped 2 bases, with 15 bases sitting between them. The CDR3 consists of 15 residues. This CDR3 reads CASSVSPGLAYEQYF. The CDR3 region has the DNA TGTGCCAGCAGTGTTAGTCCGGGGCTAGCCTACGAGCAGTACTTC. The complete variable domain, with remaining parts taken from reference TRBV2 and TRBJ2-7, reads EPEVTQTPSHQVTQMGQEVILRCVPISNHLYFYWYRQILGQKVEFLVSFYNNEISEKSEIFDDQFSVERPDGSNFTLKIRSTKLEDSAMYFCASSVSPGLAYEQYFGPGTRLTVT.

The chain combines TRBV7-2 with TRBJ2-6; D is unresolved. Deletions cut 4 bases from V and 2 bases from J, with 6 bases between. Germline CDR1 SGHTA, CDR2 FQGNSA. The CDR3 has 14 residues. The CDR3 nucleotides read TGTGCCAGCAGCTCTACAGCTGGGGCCAACGTCCTGACTTTC. Protein: CASSSTAGANVLTF.